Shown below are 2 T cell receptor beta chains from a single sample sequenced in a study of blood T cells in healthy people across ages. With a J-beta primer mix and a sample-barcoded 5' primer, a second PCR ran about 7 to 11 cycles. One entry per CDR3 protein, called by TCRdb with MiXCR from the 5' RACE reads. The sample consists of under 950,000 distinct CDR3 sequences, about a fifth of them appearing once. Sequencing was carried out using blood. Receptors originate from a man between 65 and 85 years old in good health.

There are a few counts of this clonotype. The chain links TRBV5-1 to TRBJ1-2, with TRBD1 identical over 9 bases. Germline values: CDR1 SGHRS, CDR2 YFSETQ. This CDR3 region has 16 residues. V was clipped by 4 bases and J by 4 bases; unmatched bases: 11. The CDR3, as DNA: TGCGCCAGCAGCAAGGACAGGGGATATAGTAGCTATGGCTACACCTTC. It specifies CASSKDRGYSSYGYTF. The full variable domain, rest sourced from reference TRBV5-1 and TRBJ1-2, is KAGVTQTPRYLIKTRGQQVTLSCSPISGHRSVSWYQQTPGQGLQFLFEYFSETQRNKGNFPGRFSGRQFSNSRSEMNVSTLELGDSALYLCASSKDRGYSSYGYTFGSGTRLTVV.

As DNA, the CDR3 is TGTGCCAGCAGCTTGGGAATGGGAATAGCGGGATTGGATACGCAGTATTTT. Protein product: CASSLGMGIAGLDTQYF. This sequence joins TRBV13 and TRBJ2-3; 8 nucleotides align to TRBD2. This CDR3 has 17 residues. CDR1 and CDR2 from the germline V gene are PRHDT and FYEKMQ (reference sequence). V gave up 3 bases and J gave up 6 bases; unmatched junction bases: 14.